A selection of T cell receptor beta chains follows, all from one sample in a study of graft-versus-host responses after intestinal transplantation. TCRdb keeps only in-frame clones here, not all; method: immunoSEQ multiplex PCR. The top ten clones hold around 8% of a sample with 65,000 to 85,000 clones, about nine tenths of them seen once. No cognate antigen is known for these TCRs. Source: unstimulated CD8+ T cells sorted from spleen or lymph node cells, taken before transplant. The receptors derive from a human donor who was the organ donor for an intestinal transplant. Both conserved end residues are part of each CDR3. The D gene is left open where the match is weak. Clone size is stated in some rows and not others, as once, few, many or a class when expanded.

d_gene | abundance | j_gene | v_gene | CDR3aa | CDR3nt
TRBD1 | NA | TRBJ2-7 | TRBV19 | CASSAGQGSYEQYF | TGTGCCAGTAGTGCGGGACAGGGTTCCTACGAGCAGTACTTC
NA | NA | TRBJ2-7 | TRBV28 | CASGEGYEQYF | TGTGCCAGCGGCGAGGGCTACGAGCAGTACTTC
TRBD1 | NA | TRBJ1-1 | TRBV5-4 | CASSLGTGRNTEAFF | TGTGCCAGCAGCTTGGGGACAGGGAGGAACACTGAAGCTTTCTTT
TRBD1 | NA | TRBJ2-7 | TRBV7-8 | CASSFIRDSTYEQYF | TGTGCCAGCAGCTTCATCCGGGACAGTACCTACGAGCAGTACTTC
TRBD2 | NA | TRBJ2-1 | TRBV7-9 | CASSYERGNYNEQFF | TGTGCCAGCAGCTATGAGCGGGGAAACTACAATGAGCAGTTCTTC
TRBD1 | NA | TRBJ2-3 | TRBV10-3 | CAIGGQGGTDTQYF | TGTGCCATCGGGGGACAGGGGGGCACAGATACGCAGTATTTT
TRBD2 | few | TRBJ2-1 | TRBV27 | CASSFGAGLYNEQFF | TGTGCCAGCAGTTTTGGAGCGGGGCTATACAATGAGCAGTTCTTC
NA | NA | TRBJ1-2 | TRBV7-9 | CASSLVAFYGYTF | TGTGCCAGCAGCTTAGTTGCCTTCTATGGCTACACCTTC
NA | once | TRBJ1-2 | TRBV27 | CASSPMGGAGGYTF | TGTGCCAGCAGTCCCATGGGGGGGGCAGGGGGCTACACCTTC
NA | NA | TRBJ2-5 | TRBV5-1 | CASSGDLLGETQYF | TGCGCCAGCAGCGGGGACTTACTGGGGGAGACCCAGTACTTC
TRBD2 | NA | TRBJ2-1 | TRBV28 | CASSSPVASGGNEQFF | TGTGCCAGCAGTTCCCCCGTGGCTAGCGGGGGCAATGAGCAGTTCTTC
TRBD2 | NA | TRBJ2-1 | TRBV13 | CASSLAGGYNEQFF | TGTGCCAGCAGCTTAGCGGGGGGCTACAATGAGCAGTTCTTC
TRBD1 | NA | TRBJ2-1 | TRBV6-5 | CASSPGTGYYNEQFF | TGTGCCAGCAGCCCTGGGACAGGGTACTACAATGAGCAGTTCTTC
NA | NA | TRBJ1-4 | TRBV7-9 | CASSPRAYSEKLFF | TGTGCCAGCAGCCCCAGGGCATATTCCGAAAAACTGTTTTTT
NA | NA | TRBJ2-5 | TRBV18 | CASSPYQETQYF | TGTGCCAGCTCGCCGTACCAAGAGACCCAGTACTTC
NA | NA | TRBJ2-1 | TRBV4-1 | CASSQYGGRLEQFF | TGCGCCAGCAGCCAATACGGGGGTAGATTAGAGCAGTTCTTC
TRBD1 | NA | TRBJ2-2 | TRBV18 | CASSPRDSLNTGELFF | TGTGCCAGCTCACCACGGGACAGTCTCAACACCGGGGAGCTGTTTTTT
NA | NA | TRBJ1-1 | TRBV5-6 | CASSLVVDTEAFF | TGTGCCAGCAGCTTAGTTGTAGACACTGAAGCTTTCTTT
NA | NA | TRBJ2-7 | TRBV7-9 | CASSYDSLAYEQYF | TGTGCCAGCAGCTACGACAGTCTTGCATACGAGCAGTACTTC
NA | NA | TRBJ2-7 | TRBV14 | CASSQQGWNEQYF | TGTGCCAGCAGCCAACAGGGATGGAACGAGCAGTACTTC
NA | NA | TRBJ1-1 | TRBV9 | CASSVGGGMNTEAFF | TGTGCCAGCAGCGTCGGGGGCGGGATGAACACTGAAGCTTTCTTT
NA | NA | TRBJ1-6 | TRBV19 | CASCRARGSPLHF | TGTGCCAGTTGTAGGGCGCGGGGTTCACCCCTCCACTTT
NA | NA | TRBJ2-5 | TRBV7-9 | CASSFLGETQYF | TGTGCCAGCAGCTTCTTGGGAGAGACCCAGTACTTC
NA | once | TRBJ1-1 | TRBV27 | CASRSGTPSGEAFF | TGTGCCAGCAGATCCGGGACCCCGAGTGGTGAAGCTTTCTTT
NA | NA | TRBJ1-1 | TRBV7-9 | CASSLKLVAEAFF | TGTGCCAGCAGCTTAAAGCTGGTGGCTGAAGCTTTCTTT
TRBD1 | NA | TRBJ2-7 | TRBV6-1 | CASSEMPGQGIYEQYF | TGTGCCAGCAGTGAAATGCCGGGACAGGGGATTTACGAGCAGTACTTC
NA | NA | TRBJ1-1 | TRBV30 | CAWSVLGDDTEAFF | TGTGCCTGGAGTGTATTAGGGGACGACACTGAAGCTTTCTTT
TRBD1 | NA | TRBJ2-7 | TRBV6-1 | CASSLRDRGEQYF | TGTGCCAGCAGTCTCCGGGACAGGGGCGAGCAGTACTTC
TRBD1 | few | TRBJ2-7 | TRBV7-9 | CASSLRTGSGYEQYF | TGTGCCAGCAGCTTAAGGACAGGGTCTGGCTACGAGCAGTACTTC
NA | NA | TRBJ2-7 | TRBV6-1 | CASSEAGGTGHYEQYF | TGTGCCAGCAGTGAAGCGGGTGGAACAGGGCACTACGAGCAGTACTTC
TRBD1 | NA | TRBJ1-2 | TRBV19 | CASSGGTGDYYGYTF | TGTGCCAGTAGTGGAGGGACAGGCGACTACTATGGCTACACCTTC
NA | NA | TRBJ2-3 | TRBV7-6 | CASSSESRVDTQYF | TGTGCCAGCAGCTCCGAGTCTAGGGTAGATACGCAGTATTTT
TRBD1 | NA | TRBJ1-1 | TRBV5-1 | CASSPGTGVTEAFF | TGCGCCAGCAGCCCGGGGACAGGGGTTACTGAAGCTTTCTTT
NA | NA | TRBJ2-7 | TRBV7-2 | CASSLGIGDYEQYF | TGTGCCAGCAGCTTAGGTATAGGGGACTACGAGCAGTACTTC
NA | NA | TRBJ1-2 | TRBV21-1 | CASSKALYRGQNNYGYTF | TGTGCCAGCAGCAAAGCGCTTTACAGGGGGCAGAATAACTATGGCTACACCTTC
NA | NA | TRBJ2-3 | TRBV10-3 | CAISEGGTTDTQYF | TGTGCCATCAGTGAGGGGGGTACCACAGATACGCAGTATTTT
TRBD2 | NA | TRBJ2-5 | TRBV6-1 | CASGVAGLSYETQYF | TGTGCCAGCGGAGTAGCGGGTTTGAGTTACGAGACCCAGTACTTC
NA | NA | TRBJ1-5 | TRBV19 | CASSIYRRSDQPQHF | TGTGCCAGTAGTATCTACAGGAGGTCGGATCAGCCCCAGCATTTT
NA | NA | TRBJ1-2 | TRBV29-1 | CSVAGDGYTF | TGCAGCGTTGCAGGGGATGGCTACACCTTC
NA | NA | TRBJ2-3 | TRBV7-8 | CASSLQAGDTQYF | TGTGCCAGCAGCTTACAAGCGGGAGATACGCAGTATTTT
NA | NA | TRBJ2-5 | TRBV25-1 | CASSGPWGLAQETQYF | TGTGCCAGCAGTGGCCCCTGGGGGTTGGCGCAAGAGACCCAGTACTTC